The 14 T cell receptor beta chains reported below all come from one sample, sequenced in a study of radiation and T cells in renal cell carcinoma. As for time point: blood 4 weeks post-SBRT, at nephrectomy. As to treatment: 15 Gy SBRT to primary tumor, nephrectomy 4 weeks later. Only in-frame clones appear in the TCRdb table, and some are missing; sequencing was by immunoSEQ multiplex PCR. The sample consists of over 90,000 clones, more than 65% of them appearing once. Sequencing was performed on blood, taken from a patient whose treatment included radiotherapy and nephrectomy. These receptors all stem from a man between 60 and 75 years old with renal cell carcinoma.

J is TRBJ2-7 and V is TRBV5-1; the D gene could be TRBD1 or TRBD2 (5 bases each). Germline CDR1 SGHRS, CDR2 YFSETQ. V was pared by 0 bases and J by 3 bases, with 13 bases between. The CDR3 sequence is 15 residues long. The CDR3 region is CASSLDGGFGYEQYF. The CDR3 coding sequence is TGCGCCAGCAGCTTGGATGGGGGTTTCGGCTACGAGCAGTACTTC.

The chain links TRBV19 to TRBJ1-2; TRBD1 is a possible D gene (5 bases). This CDR3 spans 14 amino acids. In germline, CDR1 is LNHDA, CDR2 SQIVND (reference sequence). V was pared by 4 bases and J by 4 bases, with 13 bases between. The DNA for the CDR3 is TGTGCCAGTAGTACCCGGGACCGCATCTATGGCTACACCTTC. As protein: CASSTRDRIYGYTF.

The chain recombines TRBV5-6 with TRBJ2-5, with D maybe TRBD1 (6 bases). The CDR3 is 15 amino acids. V lost 5 bases and J lost 3, with 17 bases in between. Germline V gene data show CDR1 as SGHDT and CDR2 as YYEEEE. The CDR3 sequence is CASRGTGFGKETQYF. The CDR3 DNA reads as TGTGCCAGCAGGGGTACAGGGTTCGGTAAAGAGACCCAGTACTTC.

V and J are TRBV7-6 and TRBJ1-5, with unresolved D. The CDR3 totals 13 residues. V dropped 2 bases and J dropped 9 bases, with 11 bases sitting between them. Germline CDR1 SGHVS, CDR2 FNYEAQ. The CDR3 nucleotides read TGTGCCAGCAGCTTACCGGACCGGTTGCCCCAGCATTTT. Amino acid sequence: CASSLPDRLPQHF.

This clone showed up just once. The chain uses TRBV19 and TRBJ2-7, with D perhaps TRBD2 (6 bases). The CDR3 totals 14 residues. V lost 5 bases to trimming and J lost 0 bases, with 11 bases between them. Germline CDR1 and CDR2: LNHDA and SQIVND (reference sequence). The CDR3 DNA is TGTGCCAGTAGTCCACGGGACTTCTCCTACGAGCAGTACTTC. It is translated as CASSPRDFSYEQYF.

This chain joins TRBV7-2 and TRBJ1-3; TRBD1 agrees at 8 bases. The CDR3 has 16 amino acids. The V segment lost 1 base and the J segment 2 bases; nucleotides outside the gene matches: 4. Germline V gene sequence: CDR1 SGHTA, CDR2 FQGNSA. For the CDR3, the DNA is TGTGCCAGCAGCTTAGTGGCGACAGGGGCTGGAAACACCATATATTTT. This encodes CASSLVATGAGNTIYF.

This clone was counted a single time. The chain has TRBV5-1 and TRBJ1-3; D perhaps matches TRBD1 (6 bases). This CDR3 is built from 18 residues. Germline lookup yields CDR1 SGHRS and CDR2 YFSETQ. The V gene lost 4 bases and the J gene lost 0 bases, with 20 bases spanning the gap. The CDR3 nucleotides are TGCGCCAGCAGCGCGCTTAGTACAGGGAGAAGCTCTGGAAACACCATATATTTT. Amino acids: CASSALSTGRSSGNTIYF.

The rearrangement joins TRBV7-8 to TRBJ1-4; TRBD1 might be the D (6 bases). The length of the CDR3 is 15 residues. V lost 6 bases, J lost 5 bases, and 16 bases lay in between. Germline V CDR1 and CDR2: SGHVS, FQNEAQ. CDR3 residues: CASRSRGAMNEKLFF. DNA for the CDR3: TGTGCCAGCAGATCCCGGGGGGCGATGAATGAAAAACTGTTTTTT.

This rearrangement joins TRBV5-6 to TRBJ2-2; D might be TRBD1 or TRBD2, each matching 5 bases. The V end was cut by 4 bases, the J end by 0 bases, with 10 bases between. Germline-derived CDR1 and CDR2 are SGHDT and YYEEEE. The CDR3 sequence is 15 residues long. CDR3 in amino acids: CASSPPGPNTGELFF. The CDR3 bases are TGTGCCAGCAGCCCACCGGGACCGAACACCGGGGAGCTGTTTTTT.

CDR3 nucleotides: TGCGCCAGCAGCTTTCGGACGGATTACAATGAGCAGTTCTTC. Protein: CASSFRTDYNEQFF. This chain connects TRBV5-1 to TRBJ2-1; D remains ambiguous. The germline CDR1 and CDR2 sequences are SGHRS and YFSETQ. Between the trimmed V and J ends, which lost 2 bases and 4 bases, there was a span of 10 bases. This CDR3 contains 14 residues.

This clone came up a few times. The chain uses TRBV19 and TRBJ2-3, with 9 bases identical to TRBD2. The J segment lost 4 bases and the V segment lost 3 bases, leaving 11 bases of the junction unmatched. Germline CDR1 and CDR2: LNHDA and SQIVND (reference sequence). CDR3 size: 17 residues. DNA of the CDR3: TGTGCCAGTAGTATCATAAGAGCGGGAGGACGAGCAGATACGCAGTATTTT. It is translated as CASSIIRAGGRADTQYF.

This sequence joins TRBV27 and TRBJ2-2, with D hard to call. This CDR3 has 15 residues. Germline lookup yields CDR1 MNHEY and CDR2 SMNVEV (reference sequence). V lost 4 bases and J 0 bases, leaving 9 bases between the germline ends. The CDR3 bases are TGTGCCAGCAGTTATCAGGCCGCGAACACCGGGGAGCTGTTTTTT. Protein sequence: CASSYQAANTGELFF.

V gene TRBV29-1 combines with J gene TRBJ2-1, with 10 bases aligning to TRBD1. The V gene's germline CDR1 is SQVTM and CDR2 ANQGSEA. The length of the CDR3 is 12 residues. The ends lost 4 bases at V and 6 bases at J; junction bases unmatched: 0. The CDR3 bases are TGCAGCGTTGGGACAGGGGGCAATGAGCAGTTCTTC. Amino acids: CSVGTGGNEQFF.

This chain uses TRBV10-3 with TRBJ2-3; 12 bases map to TRBD2. This CDR3 contains 17 residues. The germline CDR1 and CDR2 sequences are ENHRY and SYGVKD. The ends lost 3 bases at V and 4 bases at J; junction bases unmatched: 8. As DNA, the CDR3 is TGTGCCATCAGTGACCGGAGGGGGACTAGCGGGTCAGATACGCAGTATTTT. This codes for CAISDRRGTSGSDTQYF.